The clone carrying this T cell receptor beta chain has only a few counts. This record belongs to a study of T cells in Graves' hyperthyroidism and ophthalmopathy. The source material, RNA transcripts, was used to amplify TCR beta CDR3 regions. TCR CDR3 regions were first amplified by RT-PCR with HTBI primers. TCRdb reprocessed the multiplex PCR reads with MiXCR, giving one entry per CDR3 protein. The sample shows hundreds of thousands of distinct CDR3 sequences, around 13% of them seen only once. If no ophthalmopathy progression occurred within 18 months, Graves' hyperthyroidism was stable. Exclusion of patients followed from uncontrolled infection, other autoimmune disease, pregnancy or lactation. This receptor was obtained from a woman between 18 and 29 years old with Graves' hyperthyroidism. Sequencing used blood.

The CDR3 nucleotides are TGCGCCAGCAGCCATGGATCGGGACTACCCTACGAGCAGTACTTC. This encodes CASSHGSGLPYEQYF. The chain couples TRBV4-1 to TRBJ2-7; 7 bases agree with TRBD2. Germline CDR1 is MGHRA and CDR2 is YSYEKL. There are 15 residues in the CDR3. V gave up 3 bases and J gave up 2 bases; unmatched junction bases: 7.